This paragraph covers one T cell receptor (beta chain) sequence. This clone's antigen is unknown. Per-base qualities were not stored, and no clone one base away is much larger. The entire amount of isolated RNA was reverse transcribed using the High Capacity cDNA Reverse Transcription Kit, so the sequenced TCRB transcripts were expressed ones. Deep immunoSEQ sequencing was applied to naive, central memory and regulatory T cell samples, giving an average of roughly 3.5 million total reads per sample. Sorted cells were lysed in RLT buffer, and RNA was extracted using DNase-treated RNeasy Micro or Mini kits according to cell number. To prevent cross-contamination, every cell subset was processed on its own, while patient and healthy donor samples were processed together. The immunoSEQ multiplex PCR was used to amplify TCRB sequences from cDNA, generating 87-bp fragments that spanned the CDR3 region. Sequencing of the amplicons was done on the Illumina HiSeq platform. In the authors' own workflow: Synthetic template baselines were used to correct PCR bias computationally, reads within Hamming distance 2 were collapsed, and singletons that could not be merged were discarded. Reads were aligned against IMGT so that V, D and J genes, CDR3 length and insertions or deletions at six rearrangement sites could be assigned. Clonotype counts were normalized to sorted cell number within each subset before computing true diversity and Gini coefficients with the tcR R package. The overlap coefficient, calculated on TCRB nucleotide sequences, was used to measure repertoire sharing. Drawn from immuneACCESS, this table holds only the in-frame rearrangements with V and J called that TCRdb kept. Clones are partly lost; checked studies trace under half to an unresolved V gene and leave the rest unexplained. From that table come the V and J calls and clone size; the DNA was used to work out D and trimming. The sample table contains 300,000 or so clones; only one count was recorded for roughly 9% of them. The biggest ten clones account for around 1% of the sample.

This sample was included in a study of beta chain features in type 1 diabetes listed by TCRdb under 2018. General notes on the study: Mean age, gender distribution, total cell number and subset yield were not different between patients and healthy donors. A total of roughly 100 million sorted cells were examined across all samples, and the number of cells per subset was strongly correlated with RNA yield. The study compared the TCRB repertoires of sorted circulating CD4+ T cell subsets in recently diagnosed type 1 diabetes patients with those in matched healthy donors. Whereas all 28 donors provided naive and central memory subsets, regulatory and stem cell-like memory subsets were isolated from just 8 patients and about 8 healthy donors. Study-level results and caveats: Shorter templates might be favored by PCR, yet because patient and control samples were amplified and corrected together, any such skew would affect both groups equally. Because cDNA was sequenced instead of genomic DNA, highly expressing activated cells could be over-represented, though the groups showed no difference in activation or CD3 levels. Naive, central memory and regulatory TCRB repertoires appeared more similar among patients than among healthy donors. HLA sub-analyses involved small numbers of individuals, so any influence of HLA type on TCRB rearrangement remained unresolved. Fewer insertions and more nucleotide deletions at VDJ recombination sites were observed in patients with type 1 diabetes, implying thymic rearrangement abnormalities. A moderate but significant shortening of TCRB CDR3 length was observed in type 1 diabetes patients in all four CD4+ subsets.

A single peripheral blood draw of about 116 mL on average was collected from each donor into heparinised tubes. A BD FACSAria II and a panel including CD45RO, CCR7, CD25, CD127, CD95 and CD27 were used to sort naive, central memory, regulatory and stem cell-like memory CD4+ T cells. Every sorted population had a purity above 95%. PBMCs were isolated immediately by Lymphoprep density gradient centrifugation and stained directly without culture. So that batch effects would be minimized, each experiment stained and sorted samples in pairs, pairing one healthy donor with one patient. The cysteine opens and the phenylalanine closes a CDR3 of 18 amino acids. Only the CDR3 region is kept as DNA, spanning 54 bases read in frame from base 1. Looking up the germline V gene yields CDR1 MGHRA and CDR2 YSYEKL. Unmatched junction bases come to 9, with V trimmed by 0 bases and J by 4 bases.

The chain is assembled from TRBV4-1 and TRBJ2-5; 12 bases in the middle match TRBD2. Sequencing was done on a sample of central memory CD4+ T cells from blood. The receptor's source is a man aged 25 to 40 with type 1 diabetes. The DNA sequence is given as TGCGCCAGCAGCCAAGACCCCTCGCTAGCGGGGGGGGGAGAGACCCAGTACTTC. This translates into CASSQDPSLAGGGETQYF.